This TCR beta chain was retrieved from a study of long-term antiretroviral therapy in people with HIV (dated by TCRdb to 2021 to 2024). About the study as a whole: Collection of the earliest samples took place about a decade ahead of the 2015 WHO recommendation for immediate ART, at a time when ART was typically delayed until CD4 counts fell. Test extractions of a monoclonal T-cell line alongside approximately 34 polyclonal samples showed no cross-contamination during QIAcube processing. From 25 to 30 adults with confirmed HIV infection, the cohort provided 150 to 200 cryopreserved PBMC samples, gathered serially across a mean of around six years (range 1-12). A retrospective serial study tested whether changes in peripheral blood TRB repertoire composition and diversity were associated with ART initiation and durable HIV suppression. Of the roughly 30 participants with HIV, about a dozen were female.

What the study reported, not specific to this receptor: The samples span the years 2004 to 2017, and the ART regimens used may be less effective than current regimens. Starting ART was linked to a significant rise in TRB diversity, yet even with long-term ART the diversity remained significantly lower than in transplant donor controls. CDR3 length ranges in HIV repertoires were narrower than in controls, and network structure suggested an antigen-experienced repertoire with only a slight naive shift after ART. No data were available on ART adherence, viral resistance or therapy changes, limiting inferences about post-ART repertoire changes. Expanded TRB clones identified before ART initiation dominated the repertoire across all time points, though the dominance fluctuated and decreased in many PLHIV after ART. Because cell numbers in pre-ART samples were limited, unsorted PBMC were profiled instead of sorted CD4+ and CD8+ T cells. Limited PBMC availability meant only the TCR beta chain was sequenced, without alpha chain pairing.

Participants were included only if at least one PBMC sample before ART initiation and at least two post-ART samples were available. All participants with HIV were treated in the United States of America. Before DNA extraction, cryopreserved samples containing roughly 0.85-11 million PBMC were thawed and washed. At the time of the earliest PBMC sample, participants with HIV were aged between about 20 and 55 years. Each participant contributed PBMC samples from 1-4 timepoints before ART initiation and 2-8 timepoints after ART initiation, with a median of 7 samples. Serial HIV viral load, CD4+ T-cell count, ART history and demographic data were obtained for every participant. Using a Qiagen kit on a QIAcube, genomic DNA was extracted from unsorted PBMC, with samples processed in batches of 12. Worth noting for this clone: Its antigen is currently not known. One base away there is no much larger clone; base qualities are not given.

CDR3 length: 14 amino acids, cysteine to phenylalanine. Left in the record is the CDR3 DNA by itself, 42 bases read in frame from the first base. CDR1 and CDR2 are read off the germline V gene (reference sequence) as MNHNY and SVGAGI. Trimming costs V 5 bases and J 0 bases, and their ends lie 8 bases apart. The immunoSEQ hsTCRB v3.0 assay was used at survey level resolution for TRB variable region sequencing. A depth of roughly 35,000-55,000 T-cell genomes per sample was targeted for TRB sequencing. Pooled TRB libraries were sequenced on an Illumina MiSeq with a v3 150-cycle kit. On the study's bioinformatics: Repertoire analysis ran in R within a reproducible Nextflow workflow covering QC, data transformation and analysis. LymphoSeq2, an R package for exploring AIRR-Seq data, was used to implement the custom analyses. After excluding a few samples that yielded fewer than 5000 total TRB sequences, around 190 HIV repertoires remained for analysis. Among the approximately 190 HIV repertoires that were kept, around 60 were collected before ART initiation and roughly 130 were collected after ART initiation. Each repertoire was downsampled to 5000 TRB nucleotide sequences, and summary statistics were averaged across 100 downsampling iterations. TRB sequences were retained for analysis only if CDR3 regions of at least seven amino acids were present. Diversity was assessed using a clonality score derived from Shannon entropy and using the Gini coefficient. Repertoire networks linked the top 5000 CDR3 amino acid sequences whenever two sequences differed by an edit distance of one. GLIPH2 predicted antigen specificity groups and MHC restriction for TRB CDR3 amino acid sequences. To flag known associations with CMV, EBV, HIV or tissue antigens, CDR3 amino acid sequences were compared against VDJdb and McPAS-TCR. Pre-ART, post-ART and control groups were compared with Wilcoxon signed-rank tests and Holm-Bonferroni correction. Held by TCRdb, this immuneACCESS table contains in-frame sequences only and omits some clones. Under half of the omission traces to an unresolved V gene where checked; the cause of the rest is unknown. The V and J calls and clone size come from that table; D and trimming were worked out from the DNA. The sample table lists 6,500 to 8,500 clones, around four fifths of them with a count of one. The ten largest make up under 25% of the sample.

The chain was built from TRBV6-6 and TRBJ1-3, with TRBD1 perhaps the D gene, on 6 matching bases. This clonotype was sampled from a man aged 40-50 years with HIV. The input for sequencing was unsorted PBMCs, taken 1.1 years after starting antiretroviral therapy. The CDR3 region has the sequence CASSRGASGNTIYF. The DNA is as follows: TGTGCCAGCAGTAGGGGGGCCTCTGGAAACACCATATATTTT.